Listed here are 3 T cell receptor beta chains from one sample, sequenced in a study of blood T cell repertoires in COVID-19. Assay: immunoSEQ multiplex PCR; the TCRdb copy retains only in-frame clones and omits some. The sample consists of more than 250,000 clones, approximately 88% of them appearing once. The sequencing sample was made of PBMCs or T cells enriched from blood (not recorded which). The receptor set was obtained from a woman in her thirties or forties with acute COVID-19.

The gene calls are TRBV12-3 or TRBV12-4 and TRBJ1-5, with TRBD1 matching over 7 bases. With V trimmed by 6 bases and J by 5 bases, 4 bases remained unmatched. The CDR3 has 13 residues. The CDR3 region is CASSATGDQPQHF. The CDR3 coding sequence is TGTGCCAGCAGCGCAACAGGGGATCAGCCCCAGCATTTT.

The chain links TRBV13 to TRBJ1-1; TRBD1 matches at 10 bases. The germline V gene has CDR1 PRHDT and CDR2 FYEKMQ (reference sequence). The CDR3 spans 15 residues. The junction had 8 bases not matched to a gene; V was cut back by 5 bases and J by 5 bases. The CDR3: CASSRDRGRLTEAFF. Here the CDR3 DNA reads TGTGCCAGCAGCCGCGACAGGGGGCGTTTGACTGAAGCTTTCTTT. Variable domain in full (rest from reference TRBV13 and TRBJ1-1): AAGVIQSPRHLIKEKRETATLKCYPIPRHDTVYWYQQGPGQDPQFLISFYEKMQSDKGSIPDRFSAQQFSDYHSELNMSSLELGDSALYFCASSRDRGRLTEAFFGQGTRLTVV.

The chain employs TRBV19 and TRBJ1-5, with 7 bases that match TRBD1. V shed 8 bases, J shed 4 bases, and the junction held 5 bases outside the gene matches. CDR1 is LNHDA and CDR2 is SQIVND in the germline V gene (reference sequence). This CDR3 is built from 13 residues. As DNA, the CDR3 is TGTGCCAGTTCAGACAGGGAAAATCAGCCCCAGCATTTT. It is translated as CASSDRENQPQHF.